A single sample is the source of the 10 T cell receptor beta chains below, sequenced in a study of CD8 T cells in ankylosing spondylitis. Overall study results and limits: Seemingly characteristic of ankylosing spondylitis blood was a TCR beta motif consisting of 7 or 8 highly homologous variants.

Antigen specificity for these receptors is unknown. TCRdb recomputed calls from the 5' RACE reads with MiXCR, one row per CDR3 protein. In the table there are fewer than 550,000 distinct CDR3 sequences, about 5.7% of which are singletons. Sequencing was done on a sample of blood, either unsorted or a sorted T cell fraction (not recorded which). These receptors came from a male donor with ankylosing spondylitis.

This clonotype was counted ten times or more. The gene calls are TRBV5-8 and TRBJ1-6, with 7 positions matching TRBD1. The V gene's germline CDR1 is SGHTS and CDR2 YDEGEE. The V segment lost 4 bases and the J segment 7 bases; nucleotides outside the gene matches: 11. The CDR3 runs to 16 residues. The CDR3 loop is CASSETRTGPNSPLHF. DNA of the CDR3: TGTGCCAGCAGCGAGACCAGGACAGGCCCCAATTCACCCCTCCACTTT.

This rearrangement joins TRBV2 to TRBJ1-2, with a possible D match to TRBD1 (5 bases). With 10 bases removed from V and 0 bases from J, the gap between germline ends came to 15 bases. The germline gives CDR1 SNHLY, CDR2 FYNNEI. CDR3 size: 14 residues. In nucleotides, the CDR3 is TGTGCCAACCTCAGGGACGGAACTAACTATGGCTACACCTTC. This codes for CANLRDGTNYGYTF.

This clonotype has a count of ten or more. The chain joins TRBV7-2 to TRBJ2-2; D tentatively reads TRBD1 or TRBD2 (6 bases each). V lost 6 bases to trimming and J lost 7 bases, with 12 bases between them. This CDR3 spans 13 amino acids. In germline, CDR1 is SGHTA, CDR2 FQGNSA. The CDR3 region has the DNA TGTGCCAGCAGACGGGGGCAGGTCGGGGAGCTGTTTTTT. It encodes CASRRGQVGELFF.

The V gene is TRBV11-1, the J gene TRBJ2-6, with D tentatively TRBD1 (5 bases). Trimming took off 4 bases at V and 4 bases at J, with 23 bases between the two ends. Germline V CDR1 and CDR2: SGHAT, FQDESV (reference sequence). The CDR3 is 19 amino acids. This CDR3 reads CASSSGIRKGIAGANVLTF. For the CDR3, the DNA is TGTGCCAGCAGCTCTGGGATCCGGAAGGGGATAGCCGGGGCCAACGTCCTGACTTTC.

This clonotype was picked up many times. V and J are TRBV29-1 and TRBJ2-1; D perhaps matches TRBD2 (5 bases). Germline V gives CDR1 SQVTM, CDR2 ANQGSEA. The CDR3 extends over 17 amino acids. The ends were cut back, 6 bases at V and 0 bases at J, with 21 bases in the middle. The DNA of the CDR3 is TGCAGCGTGGGGTCCCTAGCCGACTTTAACTCCTACAATGAGCAGTTCTTC. Its protein is CSVGSLADFNSYNEQFF.

This clonotype has only a few counts. J is TRBJ1-1 and V is TRBV5-4, with 11 bases aligning to TRBD1. Germline loops: CDR1 SGHNT, CDR2 YYREEE (reference sequence). There are 16 residues in the CDR3. V lost 4 bases to trimming and J lost 0 bases; unmatched junction nucleotides: 5. CDR3 protein: CASSIWTGGVNTEAFF. The DNA of the CDR3 is TGTGCCAGCAGCATATGGACAGGGGGCGTGAACACTGAAGCTTTCTTT.

There are a few counts of this clonotype. The V gene is TRBV5-1, the J gene TRBJ1-2, with 7 bases that match TRBD1. With 7 bases clipped from V and 1 base from J, the junction kept 13 bases outside the gene matches. The CDR3 is 16 residues long. The germline CDR1 and CDR2 sequences are SGHRS and YFSETQ. The CDR3, as DNA: TGCGCCAGCGCAGGGAAGGGGGCACAGGATAACTATGGCTACACCTTC. As protein: CASAGKGAQDNYGYTF.

The sample holds many counts of this clonotype. This rearrangement joins TRBV7-9 to TRBJ1-2; D gene unclear. Germline V gene sequence: CDR1 SEHNR, CDR2 FQNEAQ (reference sequence). V was trimmed by 3 bases and J by 4 bases, leaving 12 bases between them. This CDR3 has 14 amino acids. CDR3 nucleotides: TGTGCCAGCAGCTTTACGAGGGAGGCCTATGGCTACACCTTC. It translates to CASSFTREAYGYTF.

The rearrangement uses TRBV20-1 and TRBJ2-7, with D perhaps matching TRBD1 (6 bases). Germline lookup yields CDR1 DFQATT and CDR2 SNEGSKA (reference sequence). V was pared by 4 bases and J by 5 bases, with 15 bases between. This CDR3 has 13 residues. CDR3 coding DNA: TGCAGTGCTATCAGGGGTCAAGAAGACGAGCAGTACTTC. Amino acids: CSAIRGQEDEQYF.

In this sample, this clonotype turned up a few times. One base away lies a much larger clone, so this may be a sequencing read error. The chain uses TRBV7-2 and TRBJ2-7; D gene unclear. The germline V and J ends were trimmed by 0 bases and 9 bases, with 9 bases remaining between them. This CDR3 region has 12 residues. CDR1 SGHTA and CDR2 FQGNSA come from the germline V gene. The CDR3 coding sequence is TGTGCCAGCAGCTTAGCCAAAATAGGGCAGTACTTC. As protein: CASSLAKIGQYF.